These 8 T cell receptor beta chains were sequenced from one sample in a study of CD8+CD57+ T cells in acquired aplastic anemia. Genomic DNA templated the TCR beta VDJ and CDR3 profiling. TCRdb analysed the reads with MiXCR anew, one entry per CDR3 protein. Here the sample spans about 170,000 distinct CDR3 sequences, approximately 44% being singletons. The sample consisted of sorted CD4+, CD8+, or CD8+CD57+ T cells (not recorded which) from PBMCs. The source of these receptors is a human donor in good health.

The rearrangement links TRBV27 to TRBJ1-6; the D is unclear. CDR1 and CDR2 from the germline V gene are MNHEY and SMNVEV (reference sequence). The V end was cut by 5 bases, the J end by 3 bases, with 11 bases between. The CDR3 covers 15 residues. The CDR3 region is CASSRNLYYNSPLHF. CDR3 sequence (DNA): TGTGCCAGCAGTAGGAACCTCTACTATAATTCACCCCTCCACTTT.

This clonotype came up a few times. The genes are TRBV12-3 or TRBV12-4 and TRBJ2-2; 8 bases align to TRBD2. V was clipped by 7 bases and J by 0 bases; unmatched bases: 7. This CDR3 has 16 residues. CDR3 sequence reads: CASNRGGGTNTGELFF. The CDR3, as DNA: TGTGCCAGCAATCGGGGCGGGGGGACGAACACCGGGGAGCTGTTTTTT.

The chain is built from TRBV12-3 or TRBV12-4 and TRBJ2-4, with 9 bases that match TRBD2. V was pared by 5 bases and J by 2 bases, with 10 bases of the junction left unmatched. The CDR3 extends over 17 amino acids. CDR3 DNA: TGTGCCAGCAGTGTTGGGACTAGCAGTACTCCCAAAAACATTCAGTACTTC. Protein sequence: CASSVGTSSTPKNIQYF.

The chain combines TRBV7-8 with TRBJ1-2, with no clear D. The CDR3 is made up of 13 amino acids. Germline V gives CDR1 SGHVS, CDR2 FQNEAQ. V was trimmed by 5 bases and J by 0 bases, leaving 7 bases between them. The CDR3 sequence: CASSRDSNYGYTF. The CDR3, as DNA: TGTGCCAGCAGCCGCGACTCTAACTATGGCTACACCTTC.

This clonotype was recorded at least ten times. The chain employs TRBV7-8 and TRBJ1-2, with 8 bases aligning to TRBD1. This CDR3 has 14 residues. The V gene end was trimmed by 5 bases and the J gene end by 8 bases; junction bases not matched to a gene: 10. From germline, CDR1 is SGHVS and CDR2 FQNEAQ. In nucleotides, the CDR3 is TGTGCCAGCAGCGCCAGACAGGGGACTGACGGCTACACCTTC. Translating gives CASSARQGTDGYTF.

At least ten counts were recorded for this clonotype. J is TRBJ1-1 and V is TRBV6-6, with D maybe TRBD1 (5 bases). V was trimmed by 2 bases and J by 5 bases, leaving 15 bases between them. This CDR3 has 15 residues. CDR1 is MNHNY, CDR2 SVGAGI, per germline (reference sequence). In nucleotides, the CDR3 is TGTGCCAGCAGTTACCACCCCCAGGGTTTGACTGAAGCTTTCTTT. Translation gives CASSYHPQGLTEAFF.

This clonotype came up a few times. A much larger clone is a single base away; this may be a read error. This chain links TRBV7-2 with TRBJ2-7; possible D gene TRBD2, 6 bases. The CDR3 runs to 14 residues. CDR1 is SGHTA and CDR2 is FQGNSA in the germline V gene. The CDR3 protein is CAGSQATGGYEQYF. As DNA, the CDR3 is TGCGCCGGCAGCCAAGCGACCGGGGGCTACGAGCAGTACTTC.

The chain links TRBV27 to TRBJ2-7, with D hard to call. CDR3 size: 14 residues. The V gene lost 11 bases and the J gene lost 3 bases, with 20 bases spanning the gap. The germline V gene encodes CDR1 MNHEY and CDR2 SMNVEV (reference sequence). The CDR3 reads CAGRRSHTNYEQYF. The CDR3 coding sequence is TGTGCCGGCCGGAGAAGTCACACGAACTACGAGCAGTACTTC.